This T cell receptor beta chain was recovered during a study of radiotherapy plus CTLA-4 blockade in lung cancer. As for the study in general: Objective responses were seen in under 20% of patients, disease control in 31%.

Using immunoSEQ multiplex PCR, the repertoire was profiled, and TCRdb retains in-frame clones only, with some absent. Among 45,000 or so clones, approximately 76% were seen once, and the ten largest hold approximately 8.8%. Germline CDR1 SGHAT, CDR2 FQNNGV. The V gene lost 5 bases and the J gene lost 1 base, with 9 bases spanning the gap. This CDR3 has 13 amino acids. The study gave focal radiation plus ipilimumab CTLA-4 blockade to patients with chemo-refractory metastatic non-small-cell lung cancer. The sample consisted of peripheral blood, taken from a patient treated with radiotherapy plus ipilimumab. This chain connects TRBV11-2 to TRBJ2-7, with D tentatively TRBD1 or TRBD2 (5 bases each). This sequence originates from a human donor with non-small cell lung cancer who had stable disease on radiotherapy plus ipilimumab. CDR3 in amino acids: CASSLGTSYEQYF. In DNA, the CDR3 is TGTGCCAGCAGCCTCGGGACGTCCTACGAGCAGTACTTC.